Below are 17 T cell receptor beta chains sequenced from a single sample in a study of T cells in Graves' hyperthyroidism and ophthalmopathy. TCR beta CDR3 regions were amplified from RNA transcripts. When the TCR CDR3 underwent first-round RT-PCR, the HTBI primer set was used. TCRdb itself ran the multiplex PCR reads through MiXCR, one entry per CDR3 protein. The data contain about 580,000 distinct CDR3 sequences, around 42% of them seen just once; the ten biggest clones take up around 7.7%. Sequencing was carried out using peripheral blood or thyroid tissue (not recorded which). All receptors come from a young woman with Graves' hyperthyroidism.

This clonotype was recorded a few times. The chain uses TRBV20-1 and TRBJ2-7, with 10 bases fitting TRBD2. The CDR3 extends over 14 amino acids. V trimming: 4 bases; J trimming: 6 bases; junction bases outside the gene matches: 9. Germline V gene lookup returns CDR1 DFQATT and CDR2 SNEGSKA (reference sequence). Here the CDR3 DNA reads TGCAGTGCTACCACTAGCGGGGCTACCGGCGAGCAGTACTTC. Translating it yields CSATTSGATGEQYF.

This clonotype has a count of ten or more. The chain recombines TRBV11-3 with TRBJ2-2; D not certain. There are 14 residues in the CDR3. CDR1 and CDR2 (germline): SGHNT, YENEEA. V gave up 1 base and J gave up 5 bases, with 8 bases separating them. The CDR3: CASSLGRWTGELFF. As DNA, the CDR3 is TGTGCCAGCAGCTTAGGTCGTTGGACCGGGGAGCTGTTTTTT.

This clonotype was seen many times. The chain uses TRBV12-3 or TRBV12-4 and TRBJ2-5, with D uncertain. Trimming cost V 5 bases and J 2 bases, with 15 bases left between them. This CDR3 region has 15 residues. CDR3 nucleotides: TGTGCCAGCAGTCCCGGGTCCATTAGGCAAGAGACCCAGTACTTC. Protein: CASSPGSIRQETQYF.

The rearrangement joins TRBV7-9 to TRBJ1-4; TRBD1 agrees at 7 bases. CDR1 and CDR2 from the germline V gene are SEHNR and FQNEAQ (reference sequence). The V and J ends lost 6 bases and 5 bases, in that order; junction bases with no gene match: 12. The CDR3 extends over 16 amino acids. The CDR3 region is CASSQNPGQPNEKLFF. DNA for the CDR3: TGTGCCAGCAGTCAGAACCCGGGACAGCCGAATGAAAAACTGTTTTTT. Full variable domain (remainder filled in from reference TRBV7-9 and TRBJ1-4): DTGVSQNPRHKITKRGQNVTFRCDPISEHNRLYWYRQTLGQGPEFLTYFQNEAQLEKSRLLSDRFSAERPKGSFSTLEIQRTEQGDSAMYLCASSQNPGQPNEKLFFGSGTQLSVL.

This clonotype appeared many times. The chain couples TRBV19 to TRBJ1-6; D call uncertain. V lost 6 bases, J lost 3 bases, and 12 bases lay in between. CDR1 is LNHDA, CDR2 SQIVND, per germline (reference sequence). CDR3 length: 15 residues. In DNA form, the CDR3 reads TGTGCCAGTAGCCCTAACCGAAGCTATAATTCACCCCTCCACTTT. Translation gives CASSPNRSYNSPLHF.

The genes are TRBV12-3 or TRBV12-4 and TRBJ1-5; D gene uncertain. There are 15 residues in the CDR3. V lost 6 bases and J 3 bases, leaving 15 bases between the germline ends. The CDR3, as DNA: TGTGCCAGCAGCCTTAGCGGGCAGGTCAATCAGCCCCAGCATTTT. Its translation is CASSLSGQVNQPQHF.

As concerns this clonotype: A much larger clone is a single base away; this may be a read error. The V gene is TRBV6-5, the J gene TRBJ1-2, with a tentative D call TRBD1 (6 bases). Germline V gene data show CDR1 as MNHEY and CDR2 as SVGAGI. CDR3 size: 15 residues. The DNA of the CDR3 is TGTGCCGGCAGAACACAGGGCAGATTTAACTATGGCTACACCTTC. This sequence encodes CAGRTQGRFNYGYTF.

This clonotype showed up many times. This rearrangement joins TRBV10-3 to TRBJ2-7, with 7 bases lining up with TRBD2. The CDR3 runs to 13 residues. V gave up 4 bases and J gave up 5 bases; unmatched junction bases: 5. CDR1 ENHRY and CDR2 SYGVKD come from the germline V gene. The CDR3 nucleotides read TGTGCCATCAGTGCTGCGGGGAGGGACGAGCAGTACTTC. Translated, it gives CAISAAGRDEQYF.

Of note for this clonotype: The junction does not match germline at one end; this may be a read error. V and J are TRBV25-1 and TRBJ1-4; D remains ambiguous. Germline CDR1 MGHDK, CDR2 SYGVNS. The CDR3 is 15 residues long. The CDR3 sequence is CTSRDRMARGEKLFF. The CDR3 DNA sequence: TGTACCAGCAGAGATCGGATGGCCCGAGGTGAAAAACTGTTTTTT.

This clonotype was detected many times. The chain uses TRBV30 and TRBJ1-5; 7 nucleotides agree with TRBD1. Unmatched junction bases numbered 10, after V lost 3 bases and J lost 11 bases. CDR1 is GTSNPN, CDR2 SVGIG, per germline (reference sequence). This CDR3 comprises 13 residues. CDR3 sequence: CAWSEGQEAAQHF. DNA for the CDR3: TGTGCCTGGAGCGAAGGACAGGAGGCTGCCCAGCATTTT.

This chain links TRBV9 with TRBJ1-1; tentative D call: TRBD1 (6 bases). Germline values: CDR1 SGDLS, CDR2 YYNGEE. The CDR3 length is 14 residues. V lost 5 bases to trimming and J lost 3 bases, with 14 bases between them. The CDR3 spells CASRPGGGHTEAFF. The CDR3 coding sequence is TGTGCCAGCAGGCCCGGCGGGGGGCACACTGAAGCTTTCTTT.

This chain joins TRBV20-1 and TRBJ1-6, with D tentatively TRBD1 (6 bases). Looked up from germline, CDR1 is DFQATT and CDR2 is SNEGSKA (reference sequence). The CDR3 is 14 residues long. V was cut by 4 bases and J by 4 bases, with 11 bases left in between. The DNA of the CDR3 is TGCAGTGCTACTGGGGGACATTATAATTCACCCCTCCACTTT. Translated: CSATGGHYNSPLHF.

A single count supports this clonotype. The chain uses TRBV6-5 and TRBJ2-6; D is unresolved. Looked up from germline, CDR1 is MNHEY and CDR2 is SVGAGI. The CDR3 is 15 residues long. The V end was cut by 10 bases, the J end by 0 bases, with 13 bases between. CDR3 region: CAMRWRLSGANVLTF. The CDR3 DNA reads as TGTGCCATGAGGTGGAGACTCTCTGGGGCCAACGTCCTGACTTTC.

This clonotype was counted at least ten times. The chain joins TRBV2 to TRBJ1-5; no clear D. Trimming left V 4 bases short and J 7 bases short, with 29 bases between. Germline-derived CDR1 and CDR2 are SNHLY and FYNNEI. The CDR3 runs 19 residues. CDR3 nucleotide sequence: TGTGCCAGCAGTGGTGCAGGTGGGCAGGCATGGGGTGTACAGCAGCCCCAGCATTTT. Its translation: CASSGAGGQAWGVQQPQHF.

In its sample, this clonotype was seen many times. V is TRBV20-1 and J is TRBJ2-7, with a possible D match to TRBD2 (6 bases). The V and J ends lost 6 bases and 1 base respectively, with 16 bases between them. The germline CDR1 and CDR2 sequences are DFQATT and SNEGSKA (reference sequence). The CDR3 has 14 amino acids. DNA of the CDR3: TGCAGTGCCGGAGGGTTAATAGGGTCCTACGAGCAGTACTTC. This gives the protein CSAGGLIGSYEQYF.

In its sample, this clonotype was seen many times. The chain joins TRBV19 to TRBJ1-2, with D possibly being TRBD1 (5 bases). Germline V gene lookup returns CDR1 LNHDA and CDR2 SQIVND (reference sequence). The CDR3 has 15 amino acids. V shed 6 bases and J shed 1 base, with 15 bases lying between them. The CDR3 bases are TGTGCCAGTAGGGGGGGGAGTTCGGATAACTATGGCTACACCTTC. This gives the protein CASRGGSSDNYGYTF.

This clonotype was observed many times. The J gene is TRBJ2-7, the V gene TRBV20-1, with TRBD2 matching 10 bases. The CDR3 spans 13 residues. Germline values: CDR1 DFQATT, CDR2 SNEGSKA (reference sequence). V shed 3 bases and J 5 bases; nucleotides not matched to a gene: 4. This CDR3 is CSASTSGKDEQYF. The CDR3 DNA sequence: TGCAGTGCTAGCACTAGCGGGAAGGACGAGCAGTACTTC.